This TCR beta chain was sequenced in a study of radiotherapy plus CTLA-4 blockade in lung cancer. TCRdb keeps only in-frame clones here, not all; method: immunoSEQ multiplex PCR. Here the sample spans about 70,000 clones, around 76% being singletons. The V gene's germline CDR1 is SNHLY and CDR2 FYNNEI. Trimming removed 7 bases from V and 2 bases from J; junction bases left unmatched: 13. The CDR3 runs to 16 residues. Receiving focal radiation plus CTLA-4 blockade with ipilimumab were patients who had chemo-refractory metastatic non-small-cell lung cancer. The TCR was taken from a human donor with non-small cell lung cancer whose response to radiotherapy plus ipilimumab could not be evaluated. Some clones in this sample may be carry-over from other donors' samples. V gene TRBV2 combines with J gene TRBJ2-5, with 7 bases lining up with TRBD1. The source material was peripheral blood, sampled from a patient treated with radiotherapy plus ipilimumab. CDR3 sequence reads: CASKGNRGWGQETQYF. The CDR3 nucleotides are TGTGCCAGCAAAGGCAACAGGGGTTGGGGACAAGAGACCCAGTACTTC.